This T cell receptor beta chain stems from a study of blood T cell repertoires in COVID-19. Study information: COVID-19 samples from acute and convalescent phases originated in the United States, Italy and Spain.

CDR3 length: 16 residues. Germline CDR1 and CDR2: SGHDT and YYEEEE. After removal of 1 base from V and 2 bases from J, the junction contained 4 bases not matched to a gene. Produced via immunoSEQ multiplex PCR; TCRdb's table is partial and in-frame only. The sample records 230,000 or so clones, about four fifths being singletons. The sequence came from a man aged 50 to 60 who had recovered from COVID-19. Sequenced input: PBMCs or T cells enriched from blood (not recorded which). V gene TRBV5-6 combines with J gene TRBJ1-5; TRBD1 matches at 9 bases. The CDR3 spells CASSLTGGVGNQPQHF. CDR3 sequence (DNA): TGTGCCAGCAGCTTGACAGGGGGCGTTGGCAATCAGCCCCAGCATTTT.